The 11 T cell receptor beta chains below all came from one sample that was sequenced in a study of T cells in Graves' hyperthyroidism and ophthalmopathy. Authors of the study amplified TCR beta CDR3 regions from RNA transcripts. RT-PCR in the first round (using the HTBI primer set) targeted the TCR CDR3. TCRdb processed the multiplex PCR reads anew with MiXCR; each CDR3 protein has one entry. Of around 300,000 distinct CDR3 sequences detected, around 13% appear once; the ten largest clones hold approximately 7.9%. Sequencing input: blood. The receptors stem from a middle-aged woman with Graves' hyperthyroidism.

This clonotype showed up many times. The chain has TRBV5-6 and TRBJ1-5, with 8 bases lining up with TRBD1. V dropped 0 bases and J dropped 7; count of bases not matched to a gene: 3. The CDR3 runs 14 residues. Germline CDR1 SGHDT, CDR2 YYEEEE. CDR3 bases: TGTGCCAGCAGCTTGGCAGGGGGCACACAGCCCCAGCATTTT. Residues: CASSLAGGTQPQHF.

This clonotype was counted ten times or more. J is TRBJ2-1 and V is TRBV2; D is uncertain. V dropped 9 bases and J dropped 3 bases, with 18 bases sitting between them. The CDR3 spans 15 residues. Per germline, CDR1 SNHLY and CDR2 FYNNEI. The chain's CDR3 is CASARGSLLYNEQFF. The CDR3 DNA is TGTGCCAGTGCACGTGGCAGTCTCCTCTACAATGAGCAGTTCTTC.

The chain links TRBV18 to TRBJ1-4; the match to TRBD1 covers 7 bases. Trimming at V came to 5 bases and at J to 7 bases, leaving 13 bases not matched to a gene. The V gene's germline CDR1 is KGHSH and CDR2 LQKENI. CDR3 length: 16 amino acids. The CDR3 here is CASSEVTGPWSEKLFF. The CDR3 DNA is TGTGCCAGCTCAGAGGTGACAGGGCCATGGAGTGAAAAACTGTTTTTT.

This clonotype was detected many times. The chain couples TRBV28 to TRBJ2-3; 9 bases agree with TRBD2. Germline-derived CDR1 and CDR2 are MDHEN and SYDVKM. The CDR3 covers 16 residues. With V trimmed by 7 bases and J by 7 bases, 15 bases remained unmatched. DNA for the CDR3: TGTGCCAGCAAGACCTGGCACGCGGGAGGGCAGAATACGCAGTATTTT. This translates into CASKTWHAGGQNTQYF.

This clonotype was detected many times. The rearrangement links TRBV7-2 to TRBJ2-7; the D is unclear. The CDR3 loop spans 14 amino acids. The V end lost 1 base, the J end lost 2 bases, and 9 bases lay between the germline ends. CDR1 and CDR2 (germline): SGHTA, FQGNSA. The CDR3 region is CASSLGFRAYEQYF. In nucleotides, the CDR3 is TGTGCCAGCAGCTTAGGCTTCAGAGCCTACGAGCAGTACTTC.

This clonotype was observed at least ten times. The CDR3 loop is CASSVTIYNEQFF. Here the CDR3 DNA reads TGTGCCAGCAGTGTGACTATCTACAATGAGCAGTTCTTC. The genes are TRBV2 and TRBJ2-1, with a possible D match to TRBD2 (5 bases). Germline loops: CDR1 SNHLY, CDR2 FYNNEI. The ends were cut back, 4 bases at V and 3 bases at J, with 7 bases in the middle. The CDR3 runs 13 residues.

The sample holds many counts of this clonotype. The V call is TRBV9, the J call TRBJ2-1; tentatively, D is TRBD1 (6 bases). Germline V CDR1 and CDR2: SGDLS, YYNGEE. The length of the CDR3 is 15 residues. The V end lost 4 bases, the J end lost 9 bases, and 20 bases lay between the germline ends. The CDR3 spells CASSLGQLSGIEQFF. The CDR3 nucleotides read TGTGCCAGCAGCCTCGGACAGCTCTCCGGCATTGAGCAGTTCTTC.

This clonotype was detected many times. The chain employs TRBV7-9 and TRBJ1-6; 8 positions match TRBD1. J lost 9 bases, V lost 4 bases, and 8 bases had no gene match. CDR3 length equals 15 residues. Germline loops: CDR1 SEHNR, CDR2 FQNEAQ (reference sequence). The CDR3 reads CASSSGQEAFSPLHF. The CDR3 nucleotides are TGTGCCAGCAGCTCGGGACAGGAAGCATTTTCACCCCTCCACTTT.

This clonotype was found many times. This chain connects TRBV30 to TRBJ1-6; the D is unclear. The CDR3 has 13 residues. CDR1 is GTSNPN, CDR2 SVGIG, per germline (reference sequence). The V end was cut by 0 bases, the J end by 4 bases, with 4 bases between. The CDR3 spells CAWSVGYNSPLHF. CDR3 nucleotide sequence: TGTGCCTGGAGTGTGGGGTATAATTCACCCCTCCACTTT.

This clonotype was observed at least ten times. V usage is TRBV7-8 and J usage is TRBJ2-1, with unresolved D. CDR1 and CDR2 from the germline V gene are SGHVS and FQNEAQ. Trimming cost V 4 bases and J 4 bases, with 14 bases left between them. This CDR3 contains 15 residues. The CDR3 DNA is TGTGCCAGCAGCTCCCGACTGACCACGTACAATGAGCAGTTCTTC. It specifies CASSSRLTTYNEQFF.

This clonotype was counted a few times. One end of the junction fails to match germline, which may point to a read error. V is TRBV6-1 and J is TRBJ2-6, with TRBD1 as a possible D gene (5 bases). Germline V gene data show CDR1 as MNHNS and CDR2 as SASEGT. The CDR3 is 14 residues long. Written as DNA, the CDR3 is TGTGCCAGCACCCACTACTCTGGGGCCAGCGTCCTGACTTTC. The encoded protein is CASTHYSGASVLTF.